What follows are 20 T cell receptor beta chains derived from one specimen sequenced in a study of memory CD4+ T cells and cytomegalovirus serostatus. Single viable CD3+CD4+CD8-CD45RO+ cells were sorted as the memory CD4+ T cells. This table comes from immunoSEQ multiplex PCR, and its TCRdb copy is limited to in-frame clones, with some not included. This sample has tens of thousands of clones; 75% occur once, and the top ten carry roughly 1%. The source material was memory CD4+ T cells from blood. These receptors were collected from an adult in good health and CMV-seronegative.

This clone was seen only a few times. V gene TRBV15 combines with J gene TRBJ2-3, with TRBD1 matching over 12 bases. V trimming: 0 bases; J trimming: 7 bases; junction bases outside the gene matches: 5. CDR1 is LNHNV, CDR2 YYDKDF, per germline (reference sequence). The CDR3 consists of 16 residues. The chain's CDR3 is CATSRDQGQGANTQYF. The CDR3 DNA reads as TGTGCCACCAGCAGAGATCAGGGACAGGGGGCAAATACGCAGTATTTT.

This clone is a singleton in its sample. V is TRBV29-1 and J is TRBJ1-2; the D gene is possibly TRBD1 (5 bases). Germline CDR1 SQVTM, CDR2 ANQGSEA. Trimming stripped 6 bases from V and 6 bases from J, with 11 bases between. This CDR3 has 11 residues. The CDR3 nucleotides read TGCAGCGTAACCGGGACGCATGGCTACACCTTC. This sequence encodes CSVTGTHGYTF.

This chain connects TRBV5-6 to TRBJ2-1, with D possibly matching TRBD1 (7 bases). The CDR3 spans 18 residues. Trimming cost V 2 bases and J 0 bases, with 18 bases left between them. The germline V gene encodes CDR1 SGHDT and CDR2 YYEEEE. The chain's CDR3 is CASSFGGPTGSSYNEQFF. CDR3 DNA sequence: TGTGCCAGCAGCTTCGGGGGACCGACAGGGAGCTCCTACAATGAGCAGTTCTTC.

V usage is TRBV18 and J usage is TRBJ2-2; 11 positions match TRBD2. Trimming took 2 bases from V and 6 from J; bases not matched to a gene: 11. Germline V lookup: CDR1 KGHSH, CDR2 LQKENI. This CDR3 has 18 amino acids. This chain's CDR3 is CASSPAGTSGSLAGELFF. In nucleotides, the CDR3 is TGTGCCAGCTCACCAGCAGGAACTAGCGGGAGTTTGGCCGGGGAGCTGTTTTTT.

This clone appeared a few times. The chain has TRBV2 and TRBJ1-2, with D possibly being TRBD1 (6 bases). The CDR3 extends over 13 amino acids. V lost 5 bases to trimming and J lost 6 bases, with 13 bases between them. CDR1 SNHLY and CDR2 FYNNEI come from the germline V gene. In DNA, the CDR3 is TGTGCCAGCAGTCCGGGAGGGGGGAATGGCTACACCTTC. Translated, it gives CASSPGGGNGYTF.

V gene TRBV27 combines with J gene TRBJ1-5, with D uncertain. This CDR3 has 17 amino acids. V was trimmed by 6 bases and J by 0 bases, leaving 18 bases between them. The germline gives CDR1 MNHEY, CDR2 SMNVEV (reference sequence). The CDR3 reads CASSPTGRSYSNQPQHF. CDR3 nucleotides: TGTGCCAGCAGCCCTACCGGGAGAAGTTATAGCAATCAGCCCCAGCATTTT.

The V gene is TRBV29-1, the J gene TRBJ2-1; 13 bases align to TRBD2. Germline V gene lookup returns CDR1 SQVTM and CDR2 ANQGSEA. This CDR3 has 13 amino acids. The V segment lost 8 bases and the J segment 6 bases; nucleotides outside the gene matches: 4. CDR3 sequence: CSFGTSGINEQFF. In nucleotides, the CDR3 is TGCAGCTTCGGGACTAGCGGGATCAATGAGCAGTTCTTC.

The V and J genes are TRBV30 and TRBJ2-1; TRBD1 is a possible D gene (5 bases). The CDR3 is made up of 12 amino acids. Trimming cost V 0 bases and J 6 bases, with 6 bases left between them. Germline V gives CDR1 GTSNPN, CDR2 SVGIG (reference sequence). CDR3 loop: CAWSVRGNEQFF. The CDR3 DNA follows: TGTGCCTGGAGTGTAAGGGGCAATGAGCAGTTCTTC. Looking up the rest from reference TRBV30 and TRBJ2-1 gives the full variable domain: SQTIHQWPATLVQPVGSPLSLECTVEGTSNPNLYWYRQAAGRGLQLLFYSVGIGQISSEVPQNLSASRPQDRQFILSSKKLLLSDSGFYLCAWSVRGNEQFFGPGTRLTVL.

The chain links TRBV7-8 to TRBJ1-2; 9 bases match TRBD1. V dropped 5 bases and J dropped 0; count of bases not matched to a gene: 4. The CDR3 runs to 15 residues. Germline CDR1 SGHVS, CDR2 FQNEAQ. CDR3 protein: CASSVDRGTNYGYTF. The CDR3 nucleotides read TGTGCCAGCAGCGTTGACAGGGGGACTAACTATGGCTACACCTTC.

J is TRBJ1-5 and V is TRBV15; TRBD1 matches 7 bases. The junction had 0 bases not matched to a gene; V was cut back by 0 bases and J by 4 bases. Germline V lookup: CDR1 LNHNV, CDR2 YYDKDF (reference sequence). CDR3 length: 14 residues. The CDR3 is CATSREQGNQPQHF. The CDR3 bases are TGTGCCACCAGCAGAGAACAGGGGAATCAGCCCCAGCATTTT. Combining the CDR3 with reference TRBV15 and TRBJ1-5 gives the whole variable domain DAMVIQNPRYQVTQFGKPVTLSCSQTLNHNVMYWYQQKSSQAPKLLFHYYDKDFNNEADTPDNFQSRRPNTSFCFLDIRSPGLGDTAMYLCATSREQGNQPQHFGDGTRLSIL.

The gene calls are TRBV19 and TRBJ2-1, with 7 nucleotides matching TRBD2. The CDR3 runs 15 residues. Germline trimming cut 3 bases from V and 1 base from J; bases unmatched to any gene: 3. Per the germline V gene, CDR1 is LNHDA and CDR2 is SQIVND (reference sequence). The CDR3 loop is CASSIARGSYNEQFF. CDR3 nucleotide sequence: TGTGCCAGTAGTATCGCGCGGGGGTCCTACAATGAGCAGTTCTTC.

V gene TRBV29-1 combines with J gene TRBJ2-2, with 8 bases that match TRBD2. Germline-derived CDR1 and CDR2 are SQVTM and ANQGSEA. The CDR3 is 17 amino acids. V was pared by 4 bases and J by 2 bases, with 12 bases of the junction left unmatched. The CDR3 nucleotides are TGCAGCGTTGTTTTCTTCCTAGCGGGTCTAAACACCGGGGAGCTGTTTTTT. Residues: CSVVFFLAGLNTGELFF.

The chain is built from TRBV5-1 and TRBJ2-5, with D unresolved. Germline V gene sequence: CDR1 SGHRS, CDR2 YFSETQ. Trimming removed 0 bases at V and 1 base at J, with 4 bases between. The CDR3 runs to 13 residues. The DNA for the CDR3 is TGCGCCAGCAGCTTGGGTTTCCAAGAGACCCAGTACTTC. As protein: CASSLGFQETQYF.

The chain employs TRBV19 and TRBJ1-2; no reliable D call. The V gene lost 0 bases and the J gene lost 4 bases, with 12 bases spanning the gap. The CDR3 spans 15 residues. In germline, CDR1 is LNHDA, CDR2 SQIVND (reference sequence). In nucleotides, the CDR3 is TGTGCCAGTAGTATAGATACGGAAGTGGGCTATGGCTACACCTTC. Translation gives CASSIDTEVGYGYTF.

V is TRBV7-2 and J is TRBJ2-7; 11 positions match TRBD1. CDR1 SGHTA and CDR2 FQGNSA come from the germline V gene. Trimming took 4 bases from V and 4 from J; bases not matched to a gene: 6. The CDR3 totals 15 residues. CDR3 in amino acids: CASSSWDRGEYEQYF. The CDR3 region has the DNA TGTGCCAGCAGCTCCTGGGACAGGGGGGAGTACGAGCAGTACTTC. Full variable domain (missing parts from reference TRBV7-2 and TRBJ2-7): GAGVSQSPSNKVTEKGKDVELRCDPISGHTALYWYRQSLGQGLEFLIYFQGNSAPDKSGLPSDRFSAERTGGSVSTLTIQRTQQEDSAVYLCASSSWDRGEYEQYFGPGTRLTVT.

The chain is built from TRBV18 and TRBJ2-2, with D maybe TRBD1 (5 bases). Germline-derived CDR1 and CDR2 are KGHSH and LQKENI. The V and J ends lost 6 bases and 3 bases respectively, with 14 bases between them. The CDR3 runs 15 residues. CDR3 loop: CASSIQELYTGELFF. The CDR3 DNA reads TGTGCCAGCTCCATACAGGAACTATACACCGGGGAGCTGTTTTTT. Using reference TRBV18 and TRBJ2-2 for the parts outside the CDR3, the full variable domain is NAGVMQNPRHLVRRRGQEARLRCSPMKGHSHVYWYRQLPEEGLKFMVYLQKENIIDESGMPKERFSAEFPKEGPSILRIQQVVRGDSAAYFCASSIQELYTGELFFGEGSRLTVL.

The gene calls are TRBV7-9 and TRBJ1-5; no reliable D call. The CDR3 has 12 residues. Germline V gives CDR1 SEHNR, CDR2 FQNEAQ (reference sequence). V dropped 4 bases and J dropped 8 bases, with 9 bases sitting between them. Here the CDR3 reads CASSSPQEPQHF. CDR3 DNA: TGTGCCAGCAGCTCCCCCCAGGAGCCCCAGCATTTT.

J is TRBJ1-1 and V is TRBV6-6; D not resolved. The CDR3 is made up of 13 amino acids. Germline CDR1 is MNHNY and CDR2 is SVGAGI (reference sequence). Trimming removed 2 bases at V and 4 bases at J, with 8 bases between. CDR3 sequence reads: CASSYGEPTEAFF. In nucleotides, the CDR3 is TGTGCCAGCAGTTACGGGGAACCCACTGAAGCTTTCTTT.

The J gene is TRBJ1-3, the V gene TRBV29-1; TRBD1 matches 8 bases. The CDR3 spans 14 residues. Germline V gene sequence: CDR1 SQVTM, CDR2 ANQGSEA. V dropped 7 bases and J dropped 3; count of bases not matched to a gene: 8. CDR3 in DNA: TGCAGCGCCAGATTACAGGGGGATGGAAACACCATATATTTT. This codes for CSARLQGDGNTIYF.

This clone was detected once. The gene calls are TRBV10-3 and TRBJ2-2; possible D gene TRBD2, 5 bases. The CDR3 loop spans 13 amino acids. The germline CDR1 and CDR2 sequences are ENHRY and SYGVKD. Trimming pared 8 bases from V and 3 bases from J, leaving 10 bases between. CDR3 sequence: CAIGERDTGELFF. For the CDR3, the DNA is TGTGCCATCGGAGAGAGGGACACCGGGGAGCTGTTTTTT.